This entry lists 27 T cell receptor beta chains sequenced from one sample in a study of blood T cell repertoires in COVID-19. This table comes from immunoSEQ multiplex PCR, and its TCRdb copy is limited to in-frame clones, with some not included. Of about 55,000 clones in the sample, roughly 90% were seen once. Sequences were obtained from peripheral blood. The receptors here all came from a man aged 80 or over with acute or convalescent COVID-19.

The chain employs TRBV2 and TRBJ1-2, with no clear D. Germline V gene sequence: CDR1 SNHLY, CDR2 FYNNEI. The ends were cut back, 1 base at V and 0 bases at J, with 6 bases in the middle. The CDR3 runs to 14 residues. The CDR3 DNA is TGTGCCAGCAGTGAAGGCGTATCTAACTATGGCTACACCTTC. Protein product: CASSEGVSNYGYTF. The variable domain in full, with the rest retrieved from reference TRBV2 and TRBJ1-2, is EPEVTQTPSHQVTQMGQEVILRCVPISNHLYFYWYRQILGQKVEFLVSFYNNEISEKSEIFDDQFSVERPDGSNFTLKIRSTKLEDSAMYFCASSEGVSNYGYTFGSGTRLTVV.

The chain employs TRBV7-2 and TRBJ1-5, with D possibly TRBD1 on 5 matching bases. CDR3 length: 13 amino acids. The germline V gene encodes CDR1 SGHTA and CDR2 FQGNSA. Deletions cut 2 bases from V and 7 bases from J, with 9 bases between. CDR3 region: CASSLSWGQPQHF. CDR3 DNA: TGTGCCAGCAGCTTAAGTTGGGGCCAGCCCCAGCATTTT.

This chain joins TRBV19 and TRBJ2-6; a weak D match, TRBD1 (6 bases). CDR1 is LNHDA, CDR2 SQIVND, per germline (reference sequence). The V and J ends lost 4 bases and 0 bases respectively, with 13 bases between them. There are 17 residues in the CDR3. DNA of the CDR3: TGTGCCAGTAGTAGGCCACAGGGCAGCTCTGGGGCCAACGTCCTGACTTTC. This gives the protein CASSRPQGSSGANVLTF.

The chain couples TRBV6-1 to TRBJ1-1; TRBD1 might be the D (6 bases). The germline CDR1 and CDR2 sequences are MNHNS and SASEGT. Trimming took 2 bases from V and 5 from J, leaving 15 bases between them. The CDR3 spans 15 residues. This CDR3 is CASSENPGVGTEAFF. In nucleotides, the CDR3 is TGTGCCAGCAGTGAAAACCCAGGGGTGGGAACTGAAGCTTTCTTT.

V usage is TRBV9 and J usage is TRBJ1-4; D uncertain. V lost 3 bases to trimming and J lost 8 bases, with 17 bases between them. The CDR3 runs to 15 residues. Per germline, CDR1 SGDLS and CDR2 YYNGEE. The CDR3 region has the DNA TGTGCCAGCAGCGGGTCCCCCGGGGTAGGGGAAAAACTGTTTTTT. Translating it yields CASSGSPGVGEKLFF.

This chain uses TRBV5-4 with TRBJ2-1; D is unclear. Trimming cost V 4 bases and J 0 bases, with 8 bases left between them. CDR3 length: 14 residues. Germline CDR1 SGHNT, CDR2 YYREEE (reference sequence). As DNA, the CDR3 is TGTGCCAGCAGCGTGGCGAGCTCCTACAATGAGCAGTTCTTC. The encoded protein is CASSVASSYNEQFF.

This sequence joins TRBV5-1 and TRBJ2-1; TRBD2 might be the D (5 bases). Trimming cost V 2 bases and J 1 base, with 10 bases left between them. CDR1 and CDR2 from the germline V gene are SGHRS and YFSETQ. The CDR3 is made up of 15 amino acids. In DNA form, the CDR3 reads TGCGCCAGCAGCTTTTTGGGAGATTCCTACAATGAGCAGTTCTTC. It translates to CASSFLGDSYNEQFF.

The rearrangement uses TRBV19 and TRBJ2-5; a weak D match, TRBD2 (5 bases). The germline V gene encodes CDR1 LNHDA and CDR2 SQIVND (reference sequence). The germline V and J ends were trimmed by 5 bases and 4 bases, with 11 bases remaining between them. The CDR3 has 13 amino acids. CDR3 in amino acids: CASSQLGGETQYF. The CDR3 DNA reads TGTGCCAGTAGTCAACTAGGCGGAGAGACCCAGTACTTC.

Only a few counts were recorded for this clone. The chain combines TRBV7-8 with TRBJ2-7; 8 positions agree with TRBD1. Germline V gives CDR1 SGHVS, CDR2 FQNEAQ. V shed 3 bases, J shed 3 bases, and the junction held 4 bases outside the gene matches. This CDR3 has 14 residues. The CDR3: CASSLDRVGYEQYF. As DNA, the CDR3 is TGTGCCAGCAGCTTGGACAGGGTGGGCTACGAGCAGTACTTC.

The DNA for the CDR3 is TGCGCCAGCAGCCAGGGACTAGCGGGGATAAATGAGCAGTTCTTC. It codes for CASSQGLAGINEQFF. The chain employs TRBV4-3 and TRBJ2-1, with 13 bases matching TRBD2. CDR1 is LGHNA and CDR2 is YSLEER in the germline V gene. The CDR3 is 15 residues long. V dropped 3 bases and J dropped 7; count of bases not matched to a gene: 3.

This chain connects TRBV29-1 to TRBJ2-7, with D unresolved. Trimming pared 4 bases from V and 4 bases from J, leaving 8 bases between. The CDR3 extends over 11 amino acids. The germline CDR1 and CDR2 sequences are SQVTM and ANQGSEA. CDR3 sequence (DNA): TGCAGCGTTGGACACCAATACGAGCAGTACTTC. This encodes CSVGHQYEQYF.

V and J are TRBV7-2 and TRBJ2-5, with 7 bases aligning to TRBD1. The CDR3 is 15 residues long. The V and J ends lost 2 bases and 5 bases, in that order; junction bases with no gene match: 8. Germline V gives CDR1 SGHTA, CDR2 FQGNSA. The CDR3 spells CASSLYRQGRETQYF. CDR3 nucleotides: TGTGCCAGCAGCTTATATAGACAGGGACGGGAGACCCAGTACTTC.

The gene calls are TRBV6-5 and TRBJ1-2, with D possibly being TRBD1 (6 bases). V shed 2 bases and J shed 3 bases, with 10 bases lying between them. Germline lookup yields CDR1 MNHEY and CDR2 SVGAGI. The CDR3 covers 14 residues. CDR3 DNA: TGTGCCAGCAGTTACGACAGGCGATACTATGGCTACACCTTC. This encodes CASSYDRRYYGYTF.

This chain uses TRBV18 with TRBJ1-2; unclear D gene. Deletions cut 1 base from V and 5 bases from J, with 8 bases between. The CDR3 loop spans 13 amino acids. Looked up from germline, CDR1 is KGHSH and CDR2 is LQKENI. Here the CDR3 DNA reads TGTGCCAGCTCACCACTCTCAGAATATGGCTACACCTTC. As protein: CASSPLSEYGYTF.

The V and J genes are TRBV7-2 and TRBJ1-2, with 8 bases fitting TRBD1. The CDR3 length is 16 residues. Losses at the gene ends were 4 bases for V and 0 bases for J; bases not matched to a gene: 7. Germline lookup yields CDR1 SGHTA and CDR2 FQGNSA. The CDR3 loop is CASSSQGAMANYGYTF. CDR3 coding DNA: TGTGCCAGCAGCTCGCAGGGGGCGATGGCTAACTATGGCTACACCTTC.

The CDR3 DNA reads as TGTGCCAGCAGCTTAGGGTCGGGCACAGATACGCAGTATTTT. It translates to CASSLGSGTDTQYF. The chain is built from TRBV7-9 and TRBJ2-3; D not certain. V lost 1 base and J lost 1, with 6 bases in between. The CDR3 spans 14 residues. Germline V gene sequence: CDR1 SEHNR, CDR2 FQNEAQ (reference sequence).

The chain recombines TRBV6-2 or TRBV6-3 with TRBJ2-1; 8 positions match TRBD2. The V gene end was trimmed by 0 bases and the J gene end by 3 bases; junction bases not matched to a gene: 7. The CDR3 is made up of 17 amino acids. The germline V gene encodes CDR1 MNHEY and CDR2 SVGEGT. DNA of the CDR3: TGTGCCAGCAGTTACTCGAGTAGCGGGGTTTACTACAATGAGCAGTTCTTC. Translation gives CASSYSSSGVYYNEQFF.

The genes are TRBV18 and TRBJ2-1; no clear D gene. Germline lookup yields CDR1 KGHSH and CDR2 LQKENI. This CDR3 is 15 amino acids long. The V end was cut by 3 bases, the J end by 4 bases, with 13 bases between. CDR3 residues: CASSPLRLEYNEQFF. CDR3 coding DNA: TGTGCCAGCTCACCGCTCAGGTTAGAATACAATGAGCAGTTCTTC.

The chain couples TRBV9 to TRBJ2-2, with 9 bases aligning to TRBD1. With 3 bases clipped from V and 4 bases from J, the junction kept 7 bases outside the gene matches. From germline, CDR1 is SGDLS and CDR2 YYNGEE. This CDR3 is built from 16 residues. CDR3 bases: TGTGCCAGCAGCGGATACAGGGGGCTGGGCACCGGGGAGCTGTTTTTT. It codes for CASSGYRGLGTGELFF.

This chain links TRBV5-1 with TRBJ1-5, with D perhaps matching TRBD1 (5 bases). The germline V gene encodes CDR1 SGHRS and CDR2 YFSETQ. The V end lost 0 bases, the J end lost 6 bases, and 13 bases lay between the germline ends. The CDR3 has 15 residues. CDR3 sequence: CASSLVGGVPQPQHF. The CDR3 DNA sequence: TGCGCCAGCAGCTTGGTTGGAGGGGTGCCTCAGCCCCAGCATTTT.

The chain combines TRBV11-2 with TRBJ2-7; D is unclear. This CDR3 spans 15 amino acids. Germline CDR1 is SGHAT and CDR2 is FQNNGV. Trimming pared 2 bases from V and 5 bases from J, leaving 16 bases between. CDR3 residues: CASSLIVLPNDEQYF. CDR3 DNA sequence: TGTGCCAGCAGCTTAATAGTGTTACCCAACGACGAGCAGTACTTC.

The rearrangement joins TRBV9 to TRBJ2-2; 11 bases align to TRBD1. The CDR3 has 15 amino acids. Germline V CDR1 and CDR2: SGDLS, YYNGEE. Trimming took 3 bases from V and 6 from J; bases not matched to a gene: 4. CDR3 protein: CASSAGQGAAGELFF. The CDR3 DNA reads TGTGCCAGCAGCGCTGGACAGGGGGCCGCCGGGGAGCTGTTTTTT.

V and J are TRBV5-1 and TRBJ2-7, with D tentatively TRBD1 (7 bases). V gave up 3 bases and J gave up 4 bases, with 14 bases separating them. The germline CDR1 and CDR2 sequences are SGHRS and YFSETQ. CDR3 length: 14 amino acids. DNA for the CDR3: TGCGCCAGCAGCTCCCCAGGGGGGACGTACGAGCAGTACTTC. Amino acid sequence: CASSSPGGTYEQYF.

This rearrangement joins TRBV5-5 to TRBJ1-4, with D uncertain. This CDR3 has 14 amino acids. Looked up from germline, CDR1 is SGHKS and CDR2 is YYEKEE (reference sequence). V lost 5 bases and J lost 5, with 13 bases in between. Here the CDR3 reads CASSITAVNEKLFF. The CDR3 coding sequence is TGTGCCAGCAGTATTACAGCCGTCAATGAAAAACTGTTTTTT.

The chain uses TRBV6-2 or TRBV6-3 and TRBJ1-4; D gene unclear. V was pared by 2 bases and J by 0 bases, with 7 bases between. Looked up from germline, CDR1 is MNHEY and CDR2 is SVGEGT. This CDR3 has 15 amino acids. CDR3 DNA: TGTGCCAGCAGTTACCCCCAGGCAACTAATGAAAAACTGTTTTTT. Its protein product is CASSYPQATNEKLFF.

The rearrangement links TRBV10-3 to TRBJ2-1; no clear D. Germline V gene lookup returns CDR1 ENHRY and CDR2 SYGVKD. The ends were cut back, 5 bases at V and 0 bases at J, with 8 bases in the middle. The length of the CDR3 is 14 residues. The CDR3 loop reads CAISPQSSYNEQFF. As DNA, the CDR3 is TGTGCCATCAGTCCACAGAGCTCCTACAATGAGCAGTTCTTC.

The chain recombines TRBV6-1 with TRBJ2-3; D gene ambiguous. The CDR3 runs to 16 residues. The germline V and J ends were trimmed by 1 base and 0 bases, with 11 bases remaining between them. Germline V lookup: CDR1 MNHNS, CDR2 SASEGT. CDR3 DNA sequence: TGTGCCAGCAGTGAAGGAAGACACTCTAGCACAGATACGCAGTATTTT. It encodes CASSEGRHSSTDTQYF.